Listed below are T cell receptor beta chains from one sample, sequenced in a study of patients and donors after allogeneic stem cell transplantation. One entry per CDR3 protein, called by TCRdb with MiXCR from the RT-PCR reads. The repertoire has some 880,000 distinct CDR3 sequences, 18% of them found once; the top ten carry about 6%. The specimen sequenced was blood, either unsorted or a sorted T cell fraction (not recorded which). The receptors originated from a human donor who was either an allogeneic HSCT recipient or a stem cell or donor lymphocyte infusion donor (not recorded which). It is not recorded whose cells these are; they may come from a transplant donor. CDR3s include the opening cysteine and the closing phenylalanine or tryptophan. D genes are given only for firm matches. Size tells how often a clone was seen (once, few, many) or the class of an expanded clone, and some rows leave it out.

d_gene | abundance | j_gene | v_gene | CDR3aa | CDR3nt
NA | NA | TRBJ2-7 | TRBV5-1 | CASSLEGGTTTYEQYF | TGCGCCAGCAGCTTGGAGGGGGGCACCACGACCTACGAGCAGTACTTC
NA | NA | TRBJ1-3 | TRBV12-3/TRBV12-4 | CASSLRYPGNSIYF | TGTGCCAGCAGTTTACGTTACCCAGGAAACTCCATATATTTT
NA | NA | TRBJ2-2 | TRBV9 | CASSGLGGELFF | TGTGCCAGCAGCGGGCTCGGGGGGGAGCTGTTTTTT
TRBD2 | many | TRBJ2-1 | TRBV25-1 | CASSGTSGIYNEQFF | TGTGCCAGCAGTGGCACTAGCGGAATATACAATGAGCAGTTCTTC
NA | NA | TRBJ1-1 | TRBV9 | CASSSSGQRGTEAFF | TGTGCCAGCAGCTCGTCGGGCCAAAGGGGCACTGAAGCTTTCTTT
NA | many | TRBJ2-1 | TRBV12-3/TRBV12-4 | CASSLSERWEQFF | TGTGCCAGCAGCCTAAGCGAGAGATGGGAGCAGTTCTTC
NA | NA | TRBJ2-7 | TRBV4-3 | CASSQVWGSSYEQYF | TGCGCCAGCAGCCAAGTATGGGGGAGCTCCTACGAGCAGTACTTC
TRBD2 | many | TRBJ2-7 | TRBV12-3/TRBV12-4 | CASSQTSVVYEQYF | TGTGCCAGCAGTCAGACTAGCGTGGTCTACGAGCAGTACTTC
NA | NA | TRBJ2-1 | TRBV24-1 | CATSAGTPRNEQFF | TGTGCCACCAGTGCGGGAACCCCGAGAAATGAGCAGTTCTTC
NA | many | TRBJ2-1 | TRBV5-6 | CASSFTSYNEQFF | TGTGCCAGCAGCTTCACTAGCTACAATGAGCAGTTCTTC
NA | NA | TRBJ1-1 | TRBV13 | CASSSSAGANTEAFF | TGTGCCAGCAGCTCCTCGGCGGGGGCTAACACTGAAGCTTTCTTT
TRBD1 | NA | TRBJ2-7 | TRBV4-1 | CASSQPGQGVHEQYF | TGCGCCAGCAGCCAACCTGGACAGGGGGTCCACGAGCAGTACTTC
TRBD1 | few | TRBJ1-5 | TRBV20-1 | CSARDPGRGQYQPQHF | TGCAGTGCTAGAGATCCAGGCAGGGGGCAATATCAGCCCCAGCATTTT
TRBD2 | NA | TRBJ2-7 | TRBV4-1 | CASSPEGTSGSYEQYF | TGCGCCAGCAGCCCCGAGGGAACTAGCGGGAGCTACGAGCAGTACTTC
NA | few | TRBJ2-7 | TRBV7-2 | CASSRDVRTEQYF | TGTGCCAGCAGCCGGGACGTTCGAACCGAGCAGTACTTC
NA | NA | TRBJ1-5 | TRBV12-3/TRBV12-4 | CASSWPGNQPQHF | TGTGCCAGCAGTTGGCCGGGGAATCAGCCCCAGCATTTT
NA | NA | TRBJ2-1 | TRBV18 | CASSPLDRGEQFF | TGTGCCAGCTCACCCTTGGACAGAGGGGAGCAGTTCTTC